What follows are 8 T cell receptor beta chains derived from one specimen sequenced in a study of shared clonotypes between healthy human individuals. Data came from immunoSEQ multiplex PCR; TCRdb stores just in-frame clones and leaves some out. The table includes some 2,500,000 clones, 80% to 95% detected once. The sample consisted of naive CD4+ T cells from PBMCs. The subset denotes: CD45RA+ positively selected. These receptors originate from a man aged 18-30 years in good health. Some clones in this sample may be carry-over from other donors' samples.

This chain joins TRBV19 and TRBJ2-2, with D maybe TRBD1 (5 bases). The CDR3 has 14 residues. The germline CDR1 and CDR2 sequences are LNHDA and SQIVND (reference sequence). The V end lost 6 bases, the J end lost 3 bases, and 11 bases lay between the germline ends. The CDR3 protein is CASRSVGDTGELFF. In nucleotides, the CDR3 is TGTGCCAGTAGATCGGTAGGGGACACCGGGGAGCTGTTTTTT.

This chain links TRBV5-1 with TRBJ2-7; no clear D gene. Germline V gives CDR1 SGHRS, CDR2 YFSETQ. V was shortened by 4 bases and J by 0 bases, with 14 bases between the two germline ends. CDR3 size: 15 residues. CDR3: CASSPSDRSSYEQYF. CDR3 nucleotide sequence: TGCGCCAGCAGCCCATCGGACCGGAGCTCCTACGAGCAGTACTTC.

The chain links TRBV5-5 to TRBJ1-5, with a tentative D call TRBD1 (5 bases). Trimming stripped 2 bases from V and 5 bases from J, with 14 bases between. CDR3 size: 15 residues. The germline gives CDR1 SGHKS, CDR2 YYEKEE (reference sequence). The CDR3 DNA follows: TGTGCCAGCAGCTTCCAGGGCGGGTTCGATCAGCCCCAGCATTTT. This translates into CASSFQGGFDQPQHF.

The table lists this clone with a count of one. This specimen includes other DNA sequences encoding the same CDR3. The gene calls are TRBV7-9 and TRBJ2-7; 7 positions match TRBD1. With 5 bases clipped from V and 4 bases from J, the junction kept 2 bases outside the gene matches. Germline lookup yields CDR1 SEHNR and CDR2 FQNEAQ (reference sequence). CDR3 size: 12 residues. DNA for the CDR3: TGTGCCAGCAGCCAGACAGGGTACGAGCAGTACTTC. It translates to CASSQTGYEQYF. Together with reference TRBV7-9 and TRBJ2-7, the CDR3 gives the full variable domain: DTGVSQNPRHKITKRGQNVTFRCDPISEHNRLYWYRQTLGQGPEFLTYFQNEAQLEKSRLLSDRFSAERPKGSFSTLEIQRTEQGDSAMYLCASSQTGYEQYFGPGTRLTVT.

The chain employs TRBV5-1 and TRBJ2-1, with D tentatively TRBD1 or TRBD2 (5 bases each). Trimming shortened V by 4 bases and J by 8 bases, and 13 bases separated the two germline ends. This CDR3 has 13 residues. In germline, CDR1 is SGHRS, CDR2 YFSETQ. The CDR3 DNA reads TGCGCCAGCAGCCCGGGACCCTTAGATGAGCAGTTCTTC. This encodes CASSPGPLDEQFF. Based on the CDR3 plus reference TRBV5-1 and TRBJ2-1, the full variable domain is KAGVTQTPRYLIKTRGQQVTLSCSPISGHRSVSWYQQTPGQGLQFLFEYFSETQRNKGNFPGRFSGRQFSNSRSEMNVSTLELGDSALYLCASSPGPLDEQFFGPGTRLTVL.

This clone appeared a single time. The chain employs TRBV28 and TRBJ2-2; 8 bases agree with TRBD2. Germline V gene lookup returns CDR1 MDHEN and CDR2 SYDVKM. The junction had 15 bases not matched to a gene; V was cut back by 8 bases and J by 4 bases. The CDR3 has 17 amino acids. The CDR3 protein is CASELPGAGVSTGELFF. CDR3 nucleotide sequence: TGTGCCAGCGAGCTCCCGGGAGCGGGAGTAAGCACCGGGGAGCTGTTTTTT.

The chain couples TRBV29-1 to TRBJ2-3, with a possible D match to TRBD2 (6 bases). V gave up 1 base and J gave up 3 bases, with 14 bases separating them. CDR1 is SQVTM, CDR2 ANQGSEA, per germline. The CDR3 length is 15 residues. The CDR3 sequence: CSVEGGVPRTDTQYF. In DNA form, the CDR3 reads TGCAGCGTTGAAGGGGGGGTTCCCCGTACAGATACGCAGTATTTT.

CDR3: CAISESGQGIGGYTF. CDR3 DNA: TGTGCCATCAGTGAATCGGGACAGGGGATTGGAGGCTACACCTTC. This rearrangement joins TRBV10-3 to TRBJ1-2; 10 bases line up with TRBD1. Germline lookup yields CDR1 ENHRY and CDR2 SYGVKD. With V trimmed by 3 bases and J by 8 bases, 9 bases remained unmatched. The CDR3 loop spans 15 amino acids.